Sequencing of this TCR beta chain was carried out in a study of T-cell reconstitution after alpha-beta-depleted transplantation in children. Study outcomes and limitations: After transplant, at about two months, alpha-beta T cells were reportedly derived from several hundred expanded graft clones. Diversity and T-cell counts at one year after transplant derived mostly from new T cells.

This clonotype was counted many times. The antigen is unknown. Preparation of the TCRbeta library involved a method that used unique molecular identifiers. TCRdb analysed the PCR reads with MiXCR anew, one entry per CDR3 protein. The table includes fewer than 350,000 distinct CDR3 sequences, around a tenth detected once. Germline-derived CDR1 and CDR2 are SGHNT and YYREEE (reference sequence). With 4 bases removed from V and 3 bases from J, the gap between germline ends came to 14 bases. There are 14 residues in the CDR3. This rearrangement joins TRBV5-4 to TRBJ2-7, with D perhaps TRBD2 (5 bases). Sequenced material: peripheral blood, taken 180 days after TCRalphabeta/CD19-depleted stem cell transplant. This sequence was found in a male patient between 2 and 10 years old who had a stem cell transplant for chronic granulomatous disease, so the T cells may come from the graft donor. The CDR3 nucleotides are TGTGCCAGCAGCAGGTCCGGAGGCGACTACGAGCAGTACTTC. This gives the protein CASSRSGGDYEQYF.